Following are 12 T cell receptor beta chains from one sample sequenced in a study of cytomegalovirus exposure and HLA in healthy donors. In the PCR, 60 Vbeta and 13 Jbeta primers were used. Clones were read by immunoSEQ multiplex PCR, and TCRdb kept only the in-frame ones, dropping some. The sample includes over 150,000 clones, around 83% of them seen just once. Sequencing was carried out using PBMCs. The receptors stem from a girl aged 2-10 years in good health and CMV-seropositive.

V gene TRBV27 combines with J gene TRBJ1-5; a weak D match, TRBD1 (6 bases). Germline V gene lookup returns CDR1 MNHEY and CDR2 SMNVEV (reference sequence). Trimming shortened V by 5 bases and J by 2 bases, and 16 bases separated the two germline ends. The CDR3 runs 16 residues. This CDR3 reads CASSQIQGRGNQPQHF. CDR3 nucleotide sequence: TGTGCCAGCAGTCAAATCCAGGGGCGAGGCAATCAGCCCCAGCATTTT.

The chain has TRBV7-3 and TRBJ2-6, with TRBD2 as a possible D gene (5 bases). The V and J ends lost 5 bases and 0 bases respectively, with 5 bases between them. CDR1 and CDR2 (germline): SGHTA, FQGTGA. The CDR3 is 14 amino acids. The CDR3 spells CASSRDSGANVLTF. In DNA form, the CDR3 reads TGTGCCAGCAGCCGGGACTCTGGGGCCAACGTCCTGACTTTC. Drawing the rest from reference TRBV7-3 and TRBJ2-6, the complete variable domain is GAGVSQTPSNKVTEKGKYVELRCDPISGHTALYWYRQSLGQGPEFLIYFQGTGAADDSGLPNDRFFAVRPEGSVSTLKIQRTERGDSAVYLCASSRDSGANVLTFGAGSRLTVL.

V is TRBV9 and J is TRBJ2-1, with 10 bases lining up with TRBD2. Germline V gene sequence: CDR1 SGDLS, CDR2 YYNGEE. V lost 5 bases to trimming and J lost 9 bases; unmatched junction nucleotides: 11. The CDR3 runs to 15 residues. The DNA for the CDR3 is TGTGCCAGCAGGTCATCAGCGGGGGGGCTAAGTGAGCAGTTCTTC. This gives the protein CASRSSAGGLSEQFF.

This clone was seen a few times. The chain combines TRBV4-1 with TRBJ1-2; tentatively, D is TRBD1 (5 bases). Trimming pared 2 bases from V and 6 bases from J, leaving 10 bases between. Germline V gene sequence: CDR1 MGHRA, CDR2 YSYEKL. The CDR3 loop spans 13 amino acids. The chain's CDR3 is CASSQRQGDGYTF. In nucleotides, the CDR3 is TGCGCCAGCAGCCAAAGGCAGGGTGATGGCTACACCTTC.

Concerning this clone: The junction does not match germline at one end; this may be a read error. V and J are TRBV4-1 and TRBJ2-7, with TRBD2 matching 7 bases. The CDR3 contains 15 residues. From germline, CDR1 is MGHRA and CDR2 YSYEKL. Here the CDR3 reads CASSQARLAGYEQCF. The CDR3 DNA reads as TGCGCCAGCAGCCAAGCCCGACTAGCCGGCTACGAGCAGTGCTTC.

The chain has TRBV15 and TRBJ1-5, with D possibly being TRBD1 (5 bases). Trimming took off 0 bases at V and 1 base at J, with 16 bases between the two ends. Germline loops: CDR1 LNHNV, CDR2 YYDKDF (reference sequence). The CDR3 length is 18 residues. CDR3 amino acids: CATSRDLGQPISNQPQHF. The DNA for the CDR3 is TGTGCCACCAGCAGAGACTTAGGACAACCCATAAGCAATCAGCCCCAGCATTTT.

The CDR3: CASSMRQGRGEAFF. The CDR3 bases are TGTGCCAGCAGCATGAGACAGGGGAGGGGGGAAGCTTTCTTT. The chain is built from TRBV11-3 and TRBJ1-1; 8 bases are a match to TRBD1. The CDR3 loop spans 14 amino acids. CDR1 SGHNT and CDR2 YENEEA come from the germline V gene. V was clipped by 5 bases and J by 8 bases; unmatched bases: 10.

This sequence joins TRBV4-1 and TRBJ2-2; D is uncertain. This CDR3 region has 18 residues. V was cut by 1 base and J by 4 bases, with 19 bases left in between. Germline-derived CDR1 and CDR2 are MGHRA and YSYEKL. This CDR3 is CASSQVFWVAPVTGELFF. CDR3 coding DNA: TGCGCCAGCAGCCAAGTTTTTTGGGTAGCACCCGTCACCGGGGAGCTGTTTTTT.

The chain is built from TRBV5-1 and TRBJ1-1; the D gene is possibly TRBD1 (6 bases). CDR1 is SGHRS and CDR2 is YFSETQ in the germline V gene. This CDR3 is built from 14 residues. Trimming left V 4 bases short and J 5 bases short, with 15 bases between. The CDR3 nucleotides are TGCGCCAGCAGCATCTCACAGGGTAGGACTGAAGCTTTCTTT. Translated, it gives CASSISQGRTEAFF.

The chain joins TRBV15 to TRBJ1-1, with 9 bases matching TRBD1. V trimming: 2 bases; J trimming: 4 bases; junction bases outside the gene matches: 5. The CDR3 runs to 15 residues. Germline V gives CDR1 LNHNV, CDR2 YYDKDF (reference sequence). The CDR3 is CATSRPYRGLTEAFF. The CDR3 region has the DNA TGTGCCACCAGCAGACCCTACAGGGGGCTCACTGAAGCTTTCTTT.

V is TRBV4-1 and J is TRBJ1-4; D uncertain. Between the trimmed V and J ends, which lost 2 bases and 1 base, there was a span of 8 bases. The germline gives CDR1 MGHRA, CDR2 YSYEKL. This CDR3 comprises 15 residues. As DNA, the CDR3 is TGCGCCAGCAGCCAACCCGGTAGAACTAATGAAAAACTGTTTTTT. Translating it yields CASSQPGRTNEKLFF.

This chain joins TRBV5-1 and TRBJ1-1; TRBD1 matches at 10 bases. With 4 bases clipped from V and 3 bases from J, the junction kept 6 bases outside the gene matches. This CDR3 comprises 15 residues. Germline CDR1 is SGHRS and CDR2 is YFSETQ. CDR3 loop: CASSTRQGADTEAFF. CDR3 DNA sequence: TGCGCCAGCAGCACCAGACAGGGGGCCGACACTGAAGCTTTCTTT.